A selection of T cell receptor beta chains follows, all from one sample in a study of T cell changes during pregnancy in multiple sclerosis. TCRdb's table, derived via immunoSEQ multiplex PCR, lists solely in-frame clones and lacks some. The data show 65,000 to 95,000 clones, roughly 94% seen once. Specimen: peripheral blood, collected in the second trimester of pregnancy. The receptors were sampled from a female donor in good health, enrolled as a control in a pregnancy study. Each CDR3 is given with its conserved first and last residue. D genes are given only for firm matches. Size tells how often a clone was seen (once, few, many) or the class of an expanded clone, and some rows leave it out.

DNA,CDR3,size,V,J,D
TGTGCCAGCCGGGGGACTGGACACATTGAAGCTTTCTTT,CASRGTGHIEAFF,few,TRBV19,TRBJ1-1,NA
TGTGCCAGTAGTATAGGCCCAGGGGGGAACACCGGGGAGCTGTTTTTT,CASSIGPGGNTGELFF,NA,TRBV19,TRBJ2-2,TRBD1
TGTGCCAGCAGCCCCACAAGGGAGGAGACCCAGTACTTC,CASSPTREETQYF,NA,TRBV7-2,TRBJ2-5,NA
TGTGCCAGCAGTTACTCGAGGGACAGGGATCATTCACCCCTCCACTTT,CASSYSRDRDHSPLHF,once,TRBV6-5,TRBJ1-6,TRBD1
TGCGCCAGCACCCCTAGCGGATGGACCTCCAATGAGCAGTTCTTC,CASTPSGWTSNEQFF,NA,TRBV5-1,TRBJ2-1,TRBD2
TGTGCCAGCAGTGGAGGACGGGACAGGGGATTGGGCGAGCAGTACTTC,CASSGGRDRGLGEQYF,NA,TRBV6-1,TRBJ2-7,TRBD1
TGTGCCAGCAGCCGGGGAGGCAATCAGCCCCAGCATTTT,CASSRGGNQPQHF,NA,TRBV27,TRBJ1-5,NA
TGTGCCAGCAGTTTATCTGGAGAAGGGGGACATCTGAACACTGAAGCTTTCTTT,CASSLSGEGGHLNTEAFF,NA,TRBV27,TRBJ1-1,NA
TGCGCCAGCAGCGTAGACAGCAGGGCTAGGGGCACTGAAGCTTTCTTT,CASSVDSRARGTEAFF,once,TRBV5-1,TRBJ1-1,NA
TGTGCCAGCTCACCACAGGAGTCCGAGCAGTACTTC,CASSPQESEQYF,once,TRBV18,TRBJ2-7,NA
TGCGCCAGCAGCCAAGGACTAGCGAGAAATGAGCAGTTCTTC,CASSQGLARNEQFF,NA,TRBV4-1,TRBJ2-1,TRBD2
TGTGCCAGCAGTTACTCCAGGGATCAGCCCCAGCATTTT,CASSYSRDQPQHF,NA,TRBV6-5,TRBJ1-5,NA
TGTGCCAGCAGCAGTCCGAGACACGCCGTGTCGTATGGCTACACCTTC,CASSSPRHAVSYGYTF,NA,TRBV7-9,TRBJ1-2,NA
TGTGCCAGCAGTACAGGATTTCGCCCCGAGGACTCCTACAATGAGCAGTTCTTC,CASSTGFRPEDSYNEQFF,NA,TRBV28,TRBJ2-1,NA
TGTGCCAGCAGCTCGGGGACTAGCGGTGAGACCCAGTACTTC,CASSSGTSGETQYF,NA,TRBV7-9,TRBJ2-5,TRBD2
TGTGCCAGCAGTTTAGACGGGAGAGGCGTCTACGAGCAGTACTTC,CASSLDGRGVYEQYF,NA,TRBV6-5,TRBJ2-7,NA
TGCGCCAGCAGCTTGGGGGCAACGGAAGCTTTCTTT,CASSLGATEAFF,NA,TRBV5-1,TRBJ1-1,NA
TGTGCCAGCAAACAGGGGAACACTGAAGCTTTCTTT,CASKQGNTEAFF,NA,TRBV27,TRBJ1-1,NA
TGTGCCAGCAGCTTGACTAGCTGGGAGCAGTTCTTC,CASSLTSWEQFF,NA,TRBV5-8,TRBJ2-1,NA
TGTGCCAGGATACAGGGGATGAAGCGCGACCCAACCGGGGAGCTGTTTTTT,CARIQGMKRDPTGELFF,NA,TRBV5-1,TRBJ2-2,TRBD1
TGTGCCAGCATGGCAGCAGATACGCAGTATTTT,CASMAADTQYF,NA,TRBV2,TRBJ2-3,NA
TGTGCCAGCAGTTTAAGCGGAACTTCAGATACGCAGTATTTT,CASSLSGTSDTQYF,NA,TRBV2,TRBJ2-3,NA
TGTGCCAGCAGCCCCCAGCGGACTAGCGCGCCGTATGTTTCCTACGAGCAGTACTTC,CASSPQRTSAPYVSYEQYF,NA,TRBV7-2,TRBJ2-7,TRBD2
TGTGCCAGCGGGGACAGAATAGATGAAAAACTGTTTTTT,CASGDRIDEKLFF,NA,TRBV2,TRBJ1-4,TRBD1
TGTGCCAGCAGCCAAGTCACTAGCAATCAGTACAATGAGCAGTTCTTC,CASSQVTSNQYNEQFF,NA,TRBV14,TRBJ2-1,NA
TGTGCCAGCAGTGGTCTCGTCGGAGGTAATGAAAAACTGTTTTTT,CASSGLVGGNEKLFF,NA,TRBV2,TRBJ1-4,NA
TGTGCCAGTAGTATTGGACAGGGGAATGGCTACACCTTC,CASSIGQGNGYTF,NA,TRBV19,TRBJ1-2,TRBD1
TGTGCCAGCGCGGGACAGGGGGCATGGCAGCCCCAGCATTTT,CASAGQGAWQPQHF,NA,TRBV27,TRBJ1-5,TRBD1
TGCGCCAGCAGCACGGGACAGGGGGCATTTTACGAGCAGTACTTC,CASSTGQGAFYEQYF,NA,TRBV5-1,TRBJ2-7,TRBD1
TGTGCCAGCTCACCTTTCCTAGCGGGAGGGGATACGCAGTATTTT,CASSPFLAGGDTQYF,NA,TRBV18,TRBJ2-3,TRBD2
TGTGCCAGCACCATCAGGGTAGGGGCAGATACGCAGTATTTT,CASTIRVGADTQYF,NA,TRBV28,TRBJ2-3,NA
TGTGCCAGCAGCTTACGCCCCGGGACAGGACCTGGTTATAGGGAAGCTTTCTTT,CASSLRPGTGPGYREAFF,NA,TRBV5-6,TRBJ1-1,TRBD1
TGTGCCAGCAGCACAGGGGGTTCTAGCACAGATACGCAGTATTTT,CASSTGGSSTDTQYF,NA,TRBV14,TRBJ2-3,TRBD1
TGTGCCATCGGGGGGAAAGACACCGGGGAGCTGTTTTTT,CAIGGKDTGELFF,NA,TRBV10-3,TRBJ2-2,NA
TGTGCCAGCGGTATAGCGGGAGGGCCCGGAGATACGCAGTATTTT,CASGIAGGPGDTQYF,NA,TRBV7-9,TRBJ2-3,TRBD2
TGCGCCAGCAGTCAGACTAGCTCTGGGGCCAACGTCCTGACTTTC,CASSQTSSGANVLTF,NA,TRBV4-1,TRBJ2-6,NA
TGTGCCAGCAGCGTAGACATAGGACAGGGGGCTACCCTAAATGAGCAGTTCTTC,CASSVDIGQGATLNEQFF,NA,TRBV9,TRBJ2-1,TRBD1
TGTGCCAGCTCACCAAACAGGGGTCTGGGCACCGGGGAGCTGTTTTTT,CASSPNRGLGTGELFF,NA,TRBV18,TRBJ2-2,TRBD1
TGTGCCAGCAGTTTATGGACAGGGAGACTTGGCCGGGGAAGGGAGCAGTACTTC,CASSLWTGRLGRGREQYF,once,TRBV28,TRBJ2-7,TRBD1
TGTGCCAGCACCAGACTAGCGGGTCTTAATGAGCAGTTCTTC,CASTRLAGLNEQFF,NA,TRBV6-5,TRBJ2-1,TRBD2
TGCGCCAGCAGCGTACAGGGGAACGAGCAGTACTTC,CASSVQGNEQYF,NA,TRBV5-1,TRBJ2-7,TRBD1
TGTGCCAGCAGCTTAGCCGGGACTAGCGGTGATACGCAGTATTTT,CASSLAGTSGDTQYF,NA,TRBV7-2,TRBJ2-3,TRBD2
TGTGCCAGCAGCTTAGGGACTAGCAGGAATGAGCAGTTCTTC,CASSLGTSRNEQFF,NA,TRBV11-2,TRBJ2-1,TRBD2
TGTGCCAGCTGCCCTTGGGGCGGGAGTGAGCAGTTCTTC,CASCPWGGSEQFF,NA,TRBV28,TRBJ2-1,TRBD2
TGCGCCAGCAGCCAGCGGGGGAGGTCTAATGAAAAACTGTTTTTT,CASSQRGRSNEKLFF,NA,TRBV4-1,TRBJ1-4,NA
TGTGCCAGCAGTTTTGGGGGGGCGTATGATGAAAAACTGTTTTTT,CASSFGGAYDEKLFF,NA,TRBV28,TRBJ1-4,NA
TGTGCCATCAATTCGGGCACCGGGGAGCTGTTTTTT,CAINSGTGELFF,few,TRBV10-3,TRBJ2-2,NA
TGTGCCAGTAGTACTCAGGTTTGGGACTATGGCTACACCTTC,CASSTQVWDYGYTF,NA,TRBV19,TRBJ1-2,NA
TGCAGCGCTCGGACAGGCGATGTTTATTACGAGCAGTACTTC,CSARTGDVYYEQYF,NA,TRBV29-1,TRBJ2-7,TRBD1
TGTGCCAGCAGCACCTTTAGCGGGAGGGCGTCCTACGAGCAGTACTTC,CASSTFSGRASYEQYF,NA,TRBV5-4,TRBJ2-7,TRBD2
TGCGCCAGCAGCTGGCCTCTAGCGGGAGGAAGTACAGATACGCAGTATTTT,CASSWPLAGGSTDTQYF,NA,TRBV5-1,TRBJ2-3,TRBD2
TGTGCCAGCAGCTTAGTACAGGGGGGGAACCAGCCCCAGCATTTT,CASSLVQGGNQPQHF,NA,TRBV7-2,TRBJ1-5,TRBD1